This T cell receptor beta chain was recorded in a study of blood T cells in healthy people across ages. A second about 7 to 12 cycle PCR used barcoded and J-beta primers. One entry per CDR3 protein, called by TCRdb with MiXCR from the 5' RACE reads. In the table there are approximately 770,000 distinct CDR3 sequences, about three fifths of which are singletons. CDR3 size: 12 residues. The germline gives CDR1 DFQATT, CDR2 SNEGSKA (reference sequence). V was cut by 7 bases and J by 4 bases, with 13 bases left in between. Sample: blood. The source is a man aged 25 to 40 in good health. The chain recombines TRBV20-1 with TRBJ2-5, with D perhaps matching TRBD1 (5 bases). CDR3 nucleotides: TGCAGTGTACCAAGGGGTGGAGAGACCCAGTACTTC. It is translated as CSVPRGGETQYF.